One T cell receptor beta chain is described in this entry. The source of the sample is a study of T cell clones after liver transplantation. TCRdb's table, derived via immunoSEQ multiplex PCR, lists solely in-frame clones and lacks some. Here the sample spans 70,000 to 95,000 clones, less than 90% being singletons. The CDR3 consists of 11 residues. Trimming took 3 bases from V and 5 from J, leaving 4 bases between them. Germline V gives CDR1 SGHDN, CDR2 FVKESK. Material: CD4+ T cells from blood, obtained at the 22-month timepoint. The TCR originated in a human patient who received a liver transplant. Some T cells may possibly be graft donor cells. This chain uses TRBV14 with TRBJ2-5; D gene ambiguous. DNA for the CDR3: TGTGCCAGCAGCCATGCCGAGACCCAGTACTTC. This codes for CASSHAETQYF. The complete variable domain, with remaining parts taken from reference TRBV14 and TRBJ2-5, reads EAGVTQFPSHSVIEKGQTVTLRCDPISGHDNLYWYRRVMGKEIKFLLHFVKESKQDESGMPNNRFLAERTGGTYSTLKVQPAELEDSGVYFCASSHAETQYFGPGTRLLVL.